What follows are 4 T cell receptor beta chains derived from one specimen sequenced in a study of OX40 agonist ivuxolimab in advanced cancers. Assay: immunoSEQ multiplex PCR; the TCRdb copy retains only in-frame clones and omits some. The table lists tens of thousands of clones, 85% of them singletons, with 0.5% to 0.6% in the top ten. The material was CD4+ or CD8+ T cells sorted from blood, obtained in a trial of the OX40 agonist ivuxolimab. The receptors here all came from an adult with an advanced solid tumor such as melanoma, head and neck, liver or kidney cancer.

The J gene is TRBJ2-3, the V gene TRBV11-3; no reliable D call. Germline assignment: CDR1 SGHNT and CDR2 YENEEA. Trimming shortened V by 5 bases and J by 8 bases, and 11 bases separated the two germline ends. The CDR3 contains 12 residues. The CDR3: CASSLGSATQYF. The CDR3 DNA is TGTGCCAGCAGCCTGGGATCTGCTACGCAGTATTTT.

The chain combines TRBV4-3 with TRBJ2-1; D is perhaps TRBD1 (6 bases). This CDR3 comprises 13 residues. The germline V and J ends were trimmed by 0 bases and 7 bases, with 7 bases remaining between them. CDR1 LGHNA and CDR2 YSLEER come from the germline V gene. The CDR3 DNA sequence: TGCGCCAGCAGCCAAGAAACAGGGAATGAGCAGTTCTTC. Protein sequence: CASSQETGNEQFF.

CDR3 loop: CASSRDRGSETQYF. The CDR3 region has the DNA TGTGCCAGCAGCAGGGACAGGGGGTCAGAGACCCAGTACTTC. J is TRBJ2-5 and V is TRBV7-2, with 11 bases matching TRBD1. Germline V gene data show CDR1 as SGHTA and CDR2 as FQGNSA. The CDR3 runs 14 residues. V gave up 5 bases and J gave up 4 bases; unmatched junction bases: 3.

The J gene is TRBJ2-1, the V gene TRBV30; tentatively, D is TRBD1 (6 bases). CDR1 and CDR2 from the germline V gene are GTSNPN and SVGIG (reference sequence). The V gene lost 3 bases and the J gene lost 7 bases, with 7 bases spanning the gap. The CDR3 runs to 11 residues. CDR3 DNA: TGTGCCTGGAGACAGGGAAATGAGCAGTTCTTC. Residues: CAWRQGNEQFF.